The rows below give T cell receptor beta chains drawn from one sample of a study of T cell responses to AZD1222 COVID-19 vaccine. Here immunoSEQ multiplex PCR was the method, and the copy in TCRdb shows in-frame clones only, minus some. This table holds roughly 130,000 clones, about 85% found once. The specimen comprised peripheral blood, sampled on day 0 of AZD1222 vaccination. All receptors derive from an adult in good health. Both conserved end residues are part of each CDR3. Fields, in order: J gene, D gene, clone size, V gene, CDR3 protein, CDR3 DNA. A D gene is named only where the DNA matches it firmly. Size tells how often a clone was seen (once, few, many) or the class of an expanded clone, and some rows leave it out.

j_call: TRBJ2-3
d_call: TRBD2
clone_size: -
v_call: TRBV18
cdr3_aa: CASSPSASGGKLDTQYF
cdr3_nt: TGTGCCAGCTCACCGAGCGCTAGCGGGGGGAAGTTAGATACGCAGTATTTT

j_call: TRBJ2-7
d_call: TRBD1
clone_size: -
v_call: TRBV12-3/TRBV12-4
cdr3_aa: CASRETGVIEQYF
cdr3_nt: TGTGCCAGCAGAGAGACAGGGGTGATCGAGCAGTACTTC

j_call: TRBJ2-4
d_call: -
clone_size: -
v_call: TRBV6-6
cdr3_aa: CASSPGARVNIQYF
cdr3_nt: TGTGCCAGCAGCCCTGGGGCTCGCGTAAACATTCAGTACTTC

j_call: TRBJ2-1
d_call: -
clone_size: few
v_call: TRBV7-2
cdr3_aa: CASSPRKSSYNEQFF
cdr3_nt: TGTGCCAGCAGCCCGAGGAAAAGCTCCTACAATGAGCAGTTCTTC

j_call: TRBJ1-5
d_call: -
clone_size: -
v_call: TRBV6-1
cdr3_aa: CASSDPDRFNQPQHF
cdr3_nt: TGTGCCAGCAGTGACCCGGATAGATTTAATCAGCCCCAGCATTTT

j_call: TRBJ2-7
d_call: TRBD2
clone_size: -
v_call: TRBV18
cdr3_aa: CASSPSSGGPYEQYF
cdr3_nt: TGTGCCAGCTCACCTAGTAGCGGGGGGCCCTACGAGCAGTACTTC

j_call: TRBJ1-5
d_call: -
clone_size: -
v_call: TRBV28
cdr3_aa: CASSFPGRDSNQPQHF
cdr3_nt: TGTGCCAGCAGTTTTCCAGGAAGGGATAGCAATCAGCCCCAGCATTTT

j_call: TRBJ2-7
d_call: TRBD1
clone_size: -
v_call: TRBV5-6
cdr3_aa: CASRAGTGRQYF
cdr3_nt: TGTGCCAGCAGAGCTGGGACAGGGAGGCAGTACTTC

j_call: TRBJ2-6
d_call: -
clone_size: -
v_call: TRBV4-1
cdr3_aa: CASSRSLGRVSSGANVLTF
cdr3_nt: TGCGCCAGCAGCCGCTCCCTGGGCAGGGTGAGCTCTGGGGCCAACGTCCTGACTTTC

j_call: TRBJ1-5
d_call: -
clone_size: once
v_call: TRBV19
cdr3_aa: CASSEQVNQPQHF
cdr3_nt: TGTGCCAGTAGCGAACAGGTAAATCAGCCCCAGCATTTT

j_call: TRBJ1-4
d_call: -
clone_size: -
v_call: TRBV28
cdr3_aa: CASSLGGQGGEKLFF
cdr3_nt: TGTGCCAGCAGTTTAGGAGGGCAGGGTGGAGAAAAACTGTTTTTT

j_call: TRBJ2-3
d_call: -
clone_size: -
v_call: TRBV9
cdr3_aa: CASSSRTGTDTQYF
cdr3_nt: TGTGCCAGCAGCTCGCGGACGGGCACAGATACGCAGTATTTT

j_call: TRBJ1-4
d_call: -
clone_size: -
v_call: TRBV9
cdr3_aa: CASSVEGRPDEKLFF
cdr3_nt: TGTGCCAGCAGCGTGGAAGGGAGGCCGGATGAAAAACTGTTTTTT

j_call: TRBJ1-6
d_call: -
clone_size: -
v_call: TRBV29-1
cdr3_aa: CSVSTAYNSPLHF
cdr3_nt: TGCAGCGTTTCGACAGCTTATAATTCACCCCTCCACTTT

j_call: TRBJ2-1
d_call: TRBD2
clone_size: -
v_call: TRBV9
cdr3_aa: CASSVVDGRSYNEQFF
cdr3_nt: TGTGCCAGCAGCGTAGTAGACGGGAGGTCCTACAATGAGCAGTTCTTC

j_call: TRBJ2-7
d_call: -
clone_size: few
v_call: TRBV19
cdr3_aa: CASSLGLIGGYEQYF
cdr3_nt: TGTGCCAGTAGTCTCGGACTAATCGGGGGATACGAGCAGTACTTC

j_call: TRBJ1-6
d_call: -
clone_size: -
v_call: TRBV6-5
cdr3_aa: CASTMGLDSPLHF
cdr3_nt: TGTGCCAGCACTATGGGGCTAGATTCACCCCTCCACTTT

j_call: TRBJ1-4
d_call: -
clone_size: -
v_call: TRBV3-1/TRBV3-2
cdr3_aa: CASSLPTGADEKLFF
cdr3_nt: TGTGCCAGCAGCCTGCCGACGGGGGCGGACGAAAAACTGTTTTTT

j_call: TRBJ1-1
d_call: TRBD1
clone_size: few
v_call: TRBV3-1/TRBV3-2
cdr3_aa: CASSPGQEAFF
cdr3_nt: TGTGCCAGCAGCCCGGGACAGGAAGCTTTCTTT

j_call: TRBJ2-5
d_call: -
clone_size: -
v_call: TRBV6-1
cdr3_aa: CASSESRQGWGETQYF
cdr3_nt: TGTGCCAGCAGTGAATCCCGGCAGGGGTGGGGAGAGACCCAGTACTTC

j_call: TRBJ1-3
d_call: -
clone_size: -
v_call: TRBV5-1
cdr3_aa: CASSLGALGNTIYF
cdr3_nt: TGCGCCAGCAGCCTAGGGGCCCTTGGAAACACCATATATTTT

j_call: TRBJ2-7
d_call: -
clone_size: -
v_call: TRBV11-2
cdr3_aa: CASSSVGPPYEQYF
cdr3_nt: TGTGCCAGCAGCTCCGTTGGGCCACCCTACGAGCAGTACTTC

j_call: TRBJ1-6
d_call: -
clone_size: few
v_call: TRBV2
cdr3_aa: CATLSGQNIYNSPLHF
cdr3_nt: TGTGCCACCCTTTCCGGACAGAACATTTATAATTCACCCCTCCACTTT

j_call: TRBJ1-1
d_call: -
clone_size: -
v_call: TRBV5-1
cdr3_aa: CASSLDQGNTEAFF
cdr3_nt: TGCGCCAGCAGCTTGGACCAGGGAAACACTGAAGCTTTCTTT

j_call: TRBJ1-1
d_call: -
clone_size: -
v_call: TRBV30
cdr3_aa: CAWSRGGEAFF
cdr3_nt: TGTGCCTGGAGTAGGGGCGGTGAAGCTTTCTTT

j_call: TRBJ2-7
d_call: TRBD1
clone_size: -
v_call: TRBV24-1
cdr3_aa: CATSDSGTGNFYEQYF
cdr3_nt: TGTGCCACCAGTGATTCCGGGACAGGGAATTTCTACGAGCAGTACTTC

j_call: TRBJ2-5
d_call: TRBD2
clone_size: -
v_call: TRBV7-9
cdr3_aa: CASSPRSGGFSQETQYF
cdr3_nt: TGTGCCAGCAGCCCTAGGAGCGGGGGGTTTTCCCAAGAGACCCAGTACTTC

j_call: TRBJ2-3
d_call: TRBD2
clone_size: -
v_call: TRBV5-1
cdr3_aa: CASSTGTSGHTDTQYF
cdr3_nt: TGCGCCAGCAGCACGGGGACTAGCGGACACACAGATACGCAGTATTTT

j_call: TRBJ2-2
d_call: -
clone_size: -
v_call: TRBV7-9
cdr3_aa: CASTPGTLNTGELFF
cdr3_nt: TGTGCCAGCACCCCCGGGACACTCAACACCGGGGAGCTGTTTTTT

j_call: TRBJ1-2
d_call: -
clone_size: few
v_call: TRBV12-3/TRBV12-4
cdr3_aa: CASSLAGNGYTF
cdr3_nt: TGTGCCAGCAGTTTAGCAGGGAATGGCTACACCTTC

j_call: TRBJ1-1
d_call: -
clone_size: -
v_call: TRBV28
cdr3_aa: CASSWGRYTEAFF
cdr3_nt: TGTGCCAGCAGTTGGGGGAGATACACTGAAGCTTTCTTT

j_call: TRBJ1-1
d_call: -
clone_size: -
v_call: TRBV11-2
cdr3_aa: CASSSSGVAAFF
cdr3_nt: TGTGCCAGCAGCAGCTCAGGGGTCGCAGCTTTCTTT

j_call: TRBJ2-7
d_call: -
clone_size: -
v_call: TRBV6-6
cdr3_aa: CASSSHQGREQYF
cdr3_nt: TGTGCCAGCAGTTCACATCAGGGGCGGGAGCAGTACTTC

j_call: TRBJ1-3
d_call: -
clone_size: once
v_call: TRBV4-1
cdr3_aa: CASSQPAGASGNTIYF
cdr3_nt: TGCGCCAGCAGCCAACCAGCGGGGGCCTCTGGAAACACCATATATTTT

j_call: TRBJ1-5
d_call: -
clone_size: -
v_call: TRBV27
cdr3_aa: CASRGGLNQPQHF
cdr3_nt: TGTGCCAGCCGGGGGGGCTTAAATCAGCCCCAGCATTTT

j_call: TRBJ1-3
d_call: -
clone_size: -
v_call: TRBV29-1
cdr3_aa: CSVEDWGENTIYF
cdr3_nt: TGCAGCGTTGAAGATTGGGGGGAAAACACCATATATTTT

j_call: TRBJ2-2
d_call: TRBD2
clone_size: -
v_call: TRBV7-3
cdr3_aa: CASSLRSGGPVTGELFF
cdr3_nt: TGTGCCAGCAGCTTAAGGAGCGGGGGGCCTGTCACCGGGGAGCTGTTTTTT

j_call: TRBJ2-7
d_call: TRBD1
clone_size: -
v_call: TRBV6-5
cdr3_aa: CASFRDRGAEQYF
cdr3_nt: TGTGCCAGTTTCCGGGACAGGGGAGCCGAGCAGTACTTC

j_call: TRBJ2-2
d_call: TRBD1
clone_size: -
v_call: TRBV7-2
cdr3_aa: CASSSGQGRTGELFF
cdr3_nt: TGTGCCAGCAGCTCCGGACAGGGGCGCACCGGGGAGCTGTTTTTT

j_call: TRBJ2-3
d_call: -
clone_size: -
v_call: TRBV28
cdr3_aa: CASRTGRGTQYF
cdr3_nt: TGTGCCAGCAGGACGGGCCGTGGTACGCAGTATTTT

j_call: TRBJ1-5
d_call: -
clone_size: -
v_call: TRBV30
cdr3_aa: CAWSIQGNQPQHF
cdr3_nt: TGTGCCTGGAGTATTCAGGGTAATCAGCCCCAGCATTTT